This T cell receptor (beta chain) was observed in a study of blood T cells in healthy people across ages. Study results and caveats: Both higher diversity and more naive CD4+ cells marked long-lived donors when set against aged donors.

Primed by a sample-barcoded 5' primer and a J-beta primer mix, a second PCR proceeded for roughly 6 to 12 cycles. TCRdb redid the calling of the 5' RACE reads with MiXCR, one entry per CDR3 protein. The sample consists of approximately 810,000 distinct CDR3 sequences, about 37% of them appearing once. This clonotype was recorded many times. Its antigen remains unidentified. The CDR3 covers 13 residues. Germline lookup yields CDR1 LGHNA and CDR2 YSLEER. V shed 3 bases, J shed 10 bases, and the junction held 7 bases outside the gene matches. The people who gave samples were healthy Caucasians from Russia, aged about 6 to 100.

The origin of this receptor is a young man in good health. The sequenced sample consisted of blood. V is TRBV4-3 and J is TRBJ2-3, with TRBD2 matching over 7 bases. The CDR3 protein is CASSHRTSQAQYF. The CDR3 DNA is TGCGCCAGCAGCCATCGGACTAGTCAAGCGCAGTATTTT.